The rows below give T cell receptor beta chains drawn from one sample of a study of T cell changes during pregnancy in multiple sclerosis. Using immunoSEQ multiplex PCR, the repertoire was profiled, and TCRdb retains in-frame clones only, with some absent. The repertoire holds about 51,000 clones, around 94% seen once, with just under 0.6% in the top ten. Sequencing used CD4+ T cells from peripheral blood mononuclear cells, obtained in the second trimester of pregnancy. Every receptor here comes from a female donor with multiple sclerosis, enrolled in a pregnancy study. CDR3s include the opening cysteine and the closing phenylalanine or tryptophan. The order of the fields is clone size, V gene, J gene, CDR3 protein. Not all rows give a size; the values are once, few, many and, for expanded clones, a class.

>-|TRBV7-9|TRBJ2-3
CASSVAAQGTDTQYF
>-|TRBV19|TRBJ2-1
CASSDPGLAGRSYNEQFF
>-|TRBV6-5|TRBJ2-1
CASSYQRIEPYNEQFF
>few|TRBV7-8|TRBJ1-4
CASSLGTDEKLFF
>-|TRBV7-8|TRBJ2-5
CASRPQGRETQYF
>-|TRBV29-1|TRBJ2-1
CSVEDRRHGNEQFF
>-|TRBV6-4|TRBJ1-2
CATPYLAGRVVGPNYGYTF
>-|TRBV6-6|TRBJ2-5
CASSLDASEQETQYF
>once|TRBV27|TRBJ2-1
CASSLRAGGDEQFF
>-|TRBV21-1|TRBJ1-5
CASSNRRRGTVNSNQPQHF
>once|TRBV11-3|TRBJ1-1
CASSLGENTEAFF
>-|TRBV7-2|TRBJ2-5
CASSLGLAGSAQETQYF
>-|TRBV29-1|TRBJ2-5
CSVARGQETQYF
>-|TRBV14|TRBJ1-1
CASSQGQGWNTEAFF
>-|TRBV29-1|TRBJ1-4
CSVVGASNEKLFF
>-|TRBV11-1|TRBJ2-3
CASSPLAGGQTDTQYF
>-|TRBV11-3|TRBJ1-1
CASSLTLGGEAFF
>once|TRBV7-2|TRBJ1-6
CASSLGTGGPPTLHF
>-|TRBV19|TRBJ2-3
CASTLQGAGTDTQYF
>-|TRBV5-4|TRBJ2-2
CASSVGQGITGELFF
>-|TRBV6-5|TRBJ2-3
CASLDSGSTDTQYF
>-|TRBV18|TRBJ1-4
CASSPERGSEKLFF
>-|TRBV7-3|TRBJ2-3
CASTPDAASGGVQYF
>-|TRBV7-8|TRBJ1-5
CASSTYRQAPRQPQHF
>-|TRBV18|TRBJ1-5
CASSIGTGKNQPQHF
>-|TRBV7-6|TRBJ1-1
CASSLAQGAMNTEAFF
>once|TRBV5-4|TRBJ2-7
CASSLDGTGTYEQYF
>-|TRBV7-3|TRBJ1-2
CASSLEGDYGYTF
>-|TRBV5-1|TRBJ1-4
CASSLRVRGGNEKLFF
>once|TRBV6-6|TRBJ2-2
CASTVTGGNTGELFF
>-|TRBV7-9|TRBJ2-5
CASSLGASGGAGETQYF
>-|TRBV11-3|TRBJ1-2
CASSSTGNYGYTF
>-|TRBV5-1|TRBJ1-6
CASSLGQRSSYNSPLHF
>-|TRBV7-2|TRBJ1-3
CASSPDRGSGNTIYF
>-|TRBV7-3|TRBJ2-7
CASSFGGPTYEQYF
>-|TRBV4-1|TRBJ1-3
CASSQDFPAGNTIYF
>-|TRBV6-5|TRBJ2-7
CASSYRGEQYF
>-|TRBV2|TRBJ1-5
CASQDRTRGSNQPQHF
>-|TRBV20-1|TRBJ1-2
CSADGQTAYTF
>-|TRBV13|TRBJ1-1
CASSLPGQGSEAFF
>-|TRBV27|TRBJ1-4
CASSPPGATNEKLFF
>-|TRBV10-3|TRBJ1-2
CATTGPQYGYTF
>-|TRBV10-3|TRBJ1-2
CAISESEAGYTF
>-|TRBV7-2|TRBJ2-7
CASSLGAGSYEQYF
>-|TRBV19|TRBJ2-2
CASTNMRIREGNNLWGAGELFF
>-|TRBV7-2|TRBJ2-7
CASSLGTGGSEQYF
>-|TRBV5-3|TRBJ1-5
CARSHRQNSSNQPQHF
>-|TRBV7-2|TRBJ2-5
CASSFQGLGQETQYF
>-|TRBV15|TRBJ2-7
CATSRGGSGEQYF
>-|TRBV6-1|TRBJ2-5
CASSELTYGPFAQRGQETQYF
>-|TRBV28|TRBJ2-7
CASTSGVHSYEQYF
>once|TRBV6-5|TRBJ1-2
CASSWTAYGYTF